Following are 10 T cell receptor beta chains from one sample sequenced in a study of shared clonotypes between healthy human individuals. The assay was immunoSEQ multiplex PCR, and TCRdb's table has in-frame clones only and misses some. The sample consists of approximately 700,000 clones, around 78% of them appearing once. The sequenced sample was memory CD4+ T cells sorted from blood. The subset here: CD45RA-negative fraction. These receptors were collected from a woman in her 30s in good health.

This clone was counted a single time. The CDR3 DNA follows: TGTGCCAGCAGCCCCTGGGGACAGGGAGGAGATACGCAGTATTTT. This codes for CASSPWGQGGDTQYF. The chain recombines TRBV7-2 with TRBJ2-3; 9 bases map to TRBD1. The CDR3 is 15 residues long. The V gene end was trimmed by 5 bases and the J gene end by 5 bases; junction bases not matched to a gene: 8. Germline CDR1 SGHTA, CDR2 FQGNSA. The complete variable domain, with remaining parts taken from reference TRBV7-2 and TRBJ2-3, reads GAGVSQSPSNKVTEKGKDVELRCDPISGHTALYWYRQSLGQGLEFLIYFQGNSAPDKSGLPSDRFSAERTGGSVSTLTIQRTQQEDSAVYLCASSPWGQGGDTQYFGPGTRLTVL.

The chain carries TRBV6-1 and TRBJ2-7; TRBD2 might be the D (5 bases). Germline V lookup: CDR1 MNHNS, CDR2 SASEGT. CDR3 length: 14 amino acids. Trimming removed 4 bases from V and 2 bases from J, with 12 bases in between. The CDR3 reads CASSVNRGPYEQYF. CDR3 coding DNA: TGTGCCAGCAGTGTCAACCGAGGGCCCTACGAGCAGTACTTC.

The chain employs TRBV5-4 and TRBJ2-1, with 7 bases matching TRBD2. The germline gives CDR1 SGHNT, CDR2 YYREEE (reference sequence). V trimming: 4 bases; J trimming: 7 bases; junction bases outside the gene matches: 17. The CDR3 spans 17 residues. CDR3: CASSSQRAGEGRNEQFF. CDR3 coding DNA: TGTGCCAGCAGCAGCCAAAGGGCGGGAGAGGGGCGTAATGAGCAGTTCTTC.

The chain carries TRBV6-1 and TRBJ1-2, with 7 positions matching TRBD1. V shed 2 bases, J shed 7 bases, and the junction held 1 base outside the gene matches. Germline V gene sequence: CDR1 MNHNS, CDR2 SASEGT. The CDR3 totals 12 residues. CDR3 sequence (DNA): TGTGCCAGCAGTGAATACAGGGGTGGCTACACCTTC. This translates into CASSEYRGGYTF.

In its sample, this clone was seen a few times. V usage is TRBV9 and J usage is TRBJ1-4; 8 bases are shared with TRBD1. Germline-derived CDR1 and CDR2 are SGDLS and YYNGEE. Trimming at V came to 3 bases and at J to 0 bases, leaving 7 bases not matched to a gene. This CDR3 spans 17 amino acids. The CDR3 protein is CASSARTGPSTNEKLFF. CDR3 nucleotides: TGTGCCAGCAGCGCCCGGACAGGGCCCTCAACTAATGAAAAACTGTTTTTT.

The rearrangement uses TRBV19 and TRBJ2-5; maybe TRBD1 (8 bases). Germline V lookup: CDR1 LNHDA, CDR2 SQIVND (reference sequence). Trimming cost V 6 bases and J 0 bases, with 11 bases left between them. The CDR3 has 14 residues. This chain's CDR3 is CASRAGQDQETQYF. The CDR3 DNA reads as TGTGCCAGTAGAGCGGGACAGGACCAAGAGACCCAGTACTTC.

Concerning this clone itself: Other DNA sequences from this sample encode an identical CDR3 as well. The J gene is TRBJ2-2, the V gene TRBV5-6; tentative D call: TRBD2 (6 bases). V shed 3 bases and J shed 3 bases, with 15 bases lying between them. Germline CDR1 SGHDT, CDR2 YYEEEE. The CDR3 has 16 residues. CDR3 nucleotides: TGTGCCAGCAGCTCAGCTGGGACTGCTTACACCGGGGAGCTGTTTTTT. Protein: CASSSAGTAYTGELFF.

The chain uses TRBV10-2 and TRBJ2-1; possible D gene TRBD1, 6 bases. Trimming cost V 1 base and J 7 bases, with 14 bases left between them. CDR1 WSHSY and CDR2 SAAADI come from the germline V gene. This CDR3 comprises 15 residues. The CDR3 DNA follows: TGCGCCAGCAGTGAGTATCAGGGACACCCGAATGAGCAGTTCTTC. As protein: CASSEYQGHPNEQFF.

This sequence joins TRBV18 and TRBJ2-2; D is undetermined. Between the trimmed V and J ends, which lost 4 bases and 7 bases, there was a span of 28 bases. This CDR3 comprises 19 residues. Germline assignment: CDR1 KGHSH and CDR2 LQKENI. The CDR3 loop reads CASSQKRVGTPSLNGELFF. For the CDR3, the DNA is TGTGCCAGCTCACAGAAGAGAGTGGGAACGCCTTCATTAAACGGGGAGCTGTTTTTT. Combining the CDR3 with reference TRBV18 and TRBJ2-2 gives the whole variable domain NAGVMQNPRHLVRRRGQEARLRCSPMKGHSHVYWYRQLPEEGLKFMVYLQKENIIDESGMPKERFSAEFPKEGPSILRIQQVVRGDSAAYFCASSQKRVGTPSLNGELFFGEGSRLTVL.

CDR3 in amino acids: CSARDSATEQYF. For the CDR3, the DNA is TGCAGCGCTCGGGACAGTGCAACCGAGCAGTACTTC. The chain has TRBV29-1 and TRBJ2-7; the match to TRBD1 covers 7 bases. The junction had 9 bases not matched to a gene; V was cut back by 7 bases and J by 6 bases. The length of the CDR3 is 12 residues. The germline V gene has CDR1 SQVTM and CDR2 ANQGSEA.